The clone carrying this T cell receptor (beta chain) came up many times. As yet, its antigen is unknown. Using RNA transcripts as the source, TCR beta CDR3 regions were amplified. With the HTBI primer set, the TCR CDR3 went through a first round of RT-PCR. TCRdb independently ran MiXCR on the multiplex PCR reads; one entry per CDR3 protein. The table has under 350,000 distinct CDR3 sequences, approximately 18% seen once; the top ten hold approximately 49%. This record belongs to a study of T cells in Graves' hyperthyroidism and ophthalmopathy. J lost 4 bases, V lost 7 bases, and 9 bases had no gene match. This CDR3 is built from 14 residues. CDR1 and CDR2 (germline): MNHNS, SASEGT. The study defined stable Graves' hyperthyroidism as no ophthalmopathy progression within 18 months. Clinical symptoms, serum thyroxine, TRAb, thyroid ultrasound and orbital computed tomography informed diagnoses. PBMCs stemmed from around 9.3 ml fresh peripheral blood.

Regarding the study as a whole: Ophthalmopathy prediction by the model preceded onset by a median roughly 6 months.

This chain joins TRBV6-1 and TRBJ2-5; TRBD1 agrees at 7 bases. The TCR originated in a woman aged 50 to 60 with Graves' hyperthyroidism. Material for sequencing was blood. Written as DNA, the CDR3 is TGTGCCAGCACTAGAAATACAGGGGCAGAGACCCAGTACTTC. Translated, it gives CASTRNTGAETQYF.